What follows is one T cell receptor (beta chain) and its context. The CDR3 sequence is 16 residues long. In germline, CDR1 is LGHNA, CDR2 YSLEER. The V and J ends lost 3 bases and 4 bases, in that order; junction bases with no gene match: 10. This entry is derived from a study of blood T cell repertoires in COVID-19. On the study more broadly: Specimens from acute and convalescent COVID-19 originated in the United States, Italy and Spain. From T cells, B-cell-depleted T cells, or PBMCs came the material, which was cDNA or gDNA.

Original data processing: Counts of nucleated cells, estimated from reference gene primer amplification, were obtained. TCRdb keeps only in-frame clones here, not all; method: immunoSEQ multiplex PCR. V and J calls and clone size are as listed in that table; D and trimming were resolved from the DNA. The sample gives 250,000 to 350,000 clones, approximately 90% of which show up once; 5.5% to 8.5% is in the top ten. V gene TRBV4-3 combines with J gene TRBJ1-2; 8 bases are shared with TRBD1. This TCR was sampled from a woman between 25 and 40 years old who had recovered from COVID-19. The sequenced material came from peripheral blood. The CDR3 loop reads CASSQVTGTGFYGYTF. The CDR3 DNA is TGCGCCAGCAGCCAGGTGACCGGGACAGGTTTCTATGGCTACACCTTC.